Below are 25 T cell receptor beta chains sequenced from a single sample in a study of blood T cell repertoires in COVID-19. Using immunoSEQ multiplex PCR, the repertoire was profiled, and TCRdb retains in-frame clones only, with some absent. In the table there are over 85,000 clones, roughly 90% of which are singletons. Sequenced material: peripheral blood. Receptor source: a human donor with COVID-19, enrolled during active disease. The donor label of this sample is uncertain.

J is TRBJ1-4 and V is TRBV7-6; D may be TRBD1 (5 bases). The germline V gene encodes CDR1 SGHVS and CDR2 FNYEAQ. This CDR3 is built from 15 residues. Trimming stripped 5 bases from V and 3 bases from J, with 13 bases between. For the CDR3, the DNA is TGTGCCAGCAGCCCAATCGGGGGATCTAATGAAAAACTGTTTTTT. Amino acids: CASSPIGGSNEKLFF.

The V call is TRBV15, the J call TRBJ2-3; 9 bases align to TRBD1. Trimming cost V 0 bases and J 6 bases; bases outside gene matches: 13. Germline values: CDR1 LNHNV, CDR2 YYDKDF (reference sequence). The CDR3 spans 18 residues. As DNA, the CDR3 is TGTGCCACCAGCAGAGATTTCACCGGGACAGGGATAGAGGATACGCAGTATTTT. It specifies CATSRDFTGTGIEDTQYF.

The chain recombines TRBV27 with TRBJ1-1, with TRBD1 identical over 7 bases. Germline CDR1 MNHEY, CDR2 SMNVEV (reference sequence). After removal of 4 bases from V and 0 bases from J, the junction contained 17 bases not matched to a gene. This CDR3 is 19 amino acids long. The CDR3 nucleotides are TGTGCCAGCAGTTCCCGACAGGGTTCGCAGCGAACAATGAACACTGAAGCTTTCTTT. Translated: CASSSRQGSQRTMNTEAFF.

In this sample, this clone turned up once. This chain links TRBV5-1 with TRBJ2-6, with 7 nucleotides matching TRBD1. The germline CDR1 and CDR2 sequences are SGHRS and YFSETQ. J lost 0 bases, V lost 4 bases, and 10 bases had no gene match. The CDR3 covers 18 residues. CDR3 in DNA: TGCGCCAGCAGCCCAGGACAGGAGTTTATCTCTGGGGCCAACGTCCTGACTTTC. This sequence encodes CASSPGQEFISGANVLTF.

CDR3 loop: CASSLGPGRDGYTF. In DNA, the CDR3 is TGTGCCAGCAGCTTAGGGCCAGGGAGGGATGGCTACACCTTC. This chain links TRBV11-1 with TRBJ1-2, with D possibly matching TRBD1 (5 bases). The V gene's germline CDR1 is SGHAT and CDR2 FQDESV (reference sequence). The germline V and J ends were trimmed by 1 base and 6 bases, with 12 bases remaining between them. The CDR3 is 14 amino acids.

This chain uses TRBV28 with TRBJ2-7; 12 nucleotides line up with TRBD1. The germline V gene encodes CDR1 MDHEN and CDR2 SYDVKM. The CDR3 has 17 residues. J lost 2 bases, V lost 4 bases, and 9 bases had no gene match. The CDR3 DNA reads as TGTGCCAGCAGTTCCTCACCGGGACAGGGGGCTGCCTACGAGCAGTACTTC. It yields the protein CASSSSPGQGAAYEQYF.

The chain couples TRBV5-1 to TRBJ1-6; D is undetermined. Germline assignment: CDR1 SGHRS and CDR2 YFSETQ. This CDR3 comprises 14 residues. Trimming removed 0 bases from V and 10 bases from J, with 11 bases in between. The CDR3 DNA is TGCGCCAGCAGCTTGGATCCGGGTTTCTCACCCCTCCACTTT. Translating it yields CASSLDPGFSPLHF.

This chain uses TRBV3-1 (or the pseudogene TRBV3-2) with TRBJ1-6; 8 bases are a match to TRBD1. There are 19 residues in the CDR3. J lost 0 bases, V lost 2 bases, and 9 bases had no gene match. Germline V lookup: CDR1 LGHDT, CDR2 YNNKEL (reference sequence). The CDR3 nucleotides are TGTGCCAGCAGCCAACGGGGGGACAGGTCGCGCTCCTATAATTCACCCCTCCACTTT. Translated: CASSQRGDRSRSYNSPLHF.

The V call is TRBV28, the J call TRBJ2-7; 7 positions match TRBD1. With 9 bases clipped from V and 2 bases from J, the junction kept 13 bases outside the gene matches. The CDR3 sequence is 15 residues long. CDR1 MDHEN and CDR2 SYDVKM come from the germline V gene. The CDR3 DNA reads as TGTGCCAGTTCAGGGGGTGGGTTATTGGCCTACGAGCAGTACTTC. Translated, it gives CASSGGGLLAYEQYF.

The CDR3 nucleotides are TGCAGCGCACAACTCAACAGGGACGCCGGCGAAAAACTGTTTTTT. Translation gives CSAQLNRDAGEKLFF. The V call is TRBV29-1, the J call TRBJ1-4; a weak D match, TRBD1 (6 bases). Germline assignment: CDR1 SQVTM and CDR2 ANQGSEA. The CDR3 has 15 residues. Trimming removed 7 bases at V and 8 bases at J, with 23 bases between.

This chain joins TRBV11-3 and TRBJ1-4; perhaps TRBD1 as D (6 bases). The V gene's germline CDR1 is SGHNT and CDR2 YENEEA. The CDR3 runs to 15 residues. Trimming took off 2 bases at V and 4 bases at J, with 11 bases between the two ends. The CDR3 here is CASSLTTGSNEKLFF. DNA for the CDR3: TGTGCCAGCAGCTTAACTACAGGGAGTAATGAAAAACTGTTTTTT.

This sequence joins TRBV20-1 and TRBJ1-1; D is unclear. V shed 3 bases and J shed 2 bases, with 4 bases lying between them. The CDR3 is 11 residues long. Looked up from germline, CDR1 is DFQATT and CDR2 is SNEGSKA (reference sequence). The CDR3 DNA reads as TGCAGTGCTAGCCTCAACACTGAAGCTTTCTTT. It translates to CSASLNTEAFF.

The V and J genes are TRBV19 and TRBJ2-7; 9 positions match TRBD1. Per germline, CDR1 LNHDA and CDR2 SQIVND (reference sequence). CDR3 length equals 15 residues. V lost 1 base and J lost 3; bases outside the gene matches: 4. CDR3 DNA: TGTGCCAGTAGTATAGGTGGGACAGGGATCTACGAGCAGTACTTC. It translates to CASSIGGTGIYEQYF.

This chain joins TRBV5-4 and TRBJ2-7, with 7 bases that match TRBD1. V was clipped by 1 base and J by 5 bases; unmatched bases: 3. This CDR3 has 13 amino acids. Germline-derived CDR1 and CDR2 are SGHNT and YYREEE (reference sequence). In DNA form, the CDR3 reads TGTGCCAGCAGCTTGACAGGGGTGCACGAGCAGTACTTC. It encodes CASSLTGVHEQYF.

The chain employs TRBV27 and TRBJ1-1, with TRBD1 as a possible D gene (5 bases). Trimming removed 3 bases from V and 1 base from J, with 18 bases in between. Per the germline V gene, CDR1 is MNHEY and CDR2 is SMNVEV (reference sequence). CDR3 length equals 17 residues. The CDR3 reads CASSLGPSQGRNTEAFF. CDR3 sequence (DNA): TGTGCCAGCAGTTTGGGCCCCTCGCAGGGAAGGAACACTGAAGCTTTCTTT.

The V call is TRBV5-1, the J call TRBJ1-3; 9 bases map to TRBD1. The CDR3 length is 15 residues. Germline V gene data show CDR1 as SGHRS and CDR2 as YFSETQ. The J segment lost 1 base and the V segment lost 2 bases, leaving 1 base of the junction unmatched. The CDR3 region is CASSLQGASGNTIYF. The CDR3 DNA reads TGCGCCAGCAGCTTACAGGGGGCTTCTGGAAACACCATATATTTT. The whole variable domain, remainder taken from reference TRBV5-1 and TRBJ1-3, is KAGVTQTPRYLIKTRGQQVTLSCSPISGHRSVSWYQQTPGQGLQFLFEYFSETQRNKGNFPGRFSGRQFSNSRSEMNVSTLELGDSALYLCASSLQGASGNTIYFGEGSWLTVV.

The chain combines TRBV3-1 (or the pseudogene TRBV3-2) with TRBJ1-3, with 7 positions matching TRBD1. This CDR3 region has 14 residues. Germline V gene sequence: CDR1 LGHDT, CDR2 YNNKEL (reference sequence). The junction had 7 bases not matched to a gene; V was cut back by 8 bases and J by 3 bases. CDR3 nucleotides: TGTGCCAGCCGATTACAGGGGAATGGAAACACCATATATTTT. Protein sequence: CASRLQGNGNTIYF.

CDR3 amino acids: CASSLVNNEQFF. The CDR3 coding sequence is TGTGCCAGCAGCTTGGTCAACAATGAGCAGTTCTTC. The V and J genes are TRBV5-5 and TRBJ2-1; no firm D call. V was shortened by 0 bases and J by 5 bases, with 3 bases between the two germline ends. Germline CDR1 SGHKS, CDR2 YYEKEE (reference sequence). The CDR3 extends over 12 amino acids.

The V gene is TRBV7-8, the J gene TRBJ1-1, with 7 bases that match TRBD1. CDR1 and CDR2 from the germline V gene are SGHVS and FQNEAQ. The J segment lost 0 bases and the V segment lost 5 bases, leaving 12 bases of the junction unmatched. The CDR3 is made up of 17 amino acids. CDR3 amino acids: CASSPHPRDSLNTEAFF. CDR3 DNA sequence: TGTGCCAGCAGCCCACACCCTAGGGACAGTTTGAACACTGAAGCTTTCTTT.

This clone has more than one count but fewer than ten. The CDR3 bases are TGTGCCAGCAGTGATAGGGTTCCCGGGACAGGGGACGAAAAACTGTTTTTT. Protein: CASSDRVPGTGDEKLFF. The chain employs TRBV2 and TRBJ1-4; 10 bases align to TRBD1. This CDR3 comprises 17 residues. Losses at the gene ends were 3 bases for V and 8 bases for J; bases not matched to a gene: 12. Germline values: CDR1 SNHLY, CDR2 FYNNEI.

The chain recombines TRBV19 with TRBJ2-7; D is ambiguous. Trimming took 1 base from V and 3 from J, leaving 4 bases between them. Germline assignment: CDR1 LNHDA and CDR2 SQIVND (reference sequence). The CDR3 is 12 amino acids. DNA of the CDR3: TGTGCCAGTAGTATAGGAGGCTACGAGCAGTACTTC. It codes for CASSIGGYEQYF.

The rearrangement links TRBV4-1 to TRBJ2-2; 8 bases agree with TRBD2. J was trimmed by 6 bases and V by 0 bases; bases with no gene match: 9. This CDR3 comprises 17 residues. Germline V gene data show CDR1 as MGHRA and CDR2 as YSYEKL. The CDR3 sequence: CASSQDLRAGVAGELFF. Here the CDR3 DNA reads TGCGCCAGCAGCCAAGATCTCAGAGCGGGAGTGGCCGGGGAGCTGTTTTTT.

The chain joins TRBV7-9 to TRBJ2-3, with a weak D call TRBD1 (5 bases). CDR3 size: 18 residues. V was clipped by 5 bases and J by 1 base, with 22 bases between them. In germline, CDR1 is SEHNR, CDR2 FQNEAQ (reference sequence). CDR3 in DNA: TGTGCCAGCAGCCAAACCCGACAAGACGTGGGGCGCACAGATACGCAGTATTTT. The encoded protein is CASSQTRQDVGRTDTQYF.

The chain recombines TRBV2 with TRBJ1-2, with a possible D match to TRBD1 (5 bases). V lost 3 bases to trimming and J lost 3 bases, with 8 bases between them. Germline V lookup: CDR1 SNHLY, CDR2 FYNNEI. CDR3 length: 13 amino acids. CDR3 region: CASSEGQYYGYTF. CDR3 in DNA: TGTGCCAGCAGTGAGGGGCAGTACTATGGCTACACCTTC. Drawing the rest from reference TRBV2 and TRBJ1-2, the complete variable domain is EPEVTQTPSHQVTQMGQEVILRCVPISNHLYFYWYRQILGQKVEFLVSFYNNEISEKSEIFDDQFSVERPDGSNFTLKIRSTKLEDSAMYFCASSEGQYYGYTFGSGTRLTVV.

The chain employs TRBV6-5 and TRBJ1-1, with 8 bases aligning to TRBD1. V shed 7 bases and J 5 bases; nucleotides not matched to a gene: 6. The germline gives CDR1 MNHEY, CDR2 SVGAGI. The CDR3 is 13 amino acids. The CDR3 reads CASTGTGDTEAFF. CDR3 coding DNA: TGTGCCAGCACGGGGACAGGTGATACTGAAGCTTTCTTT.